The 23 T cell receptor beta chains below come from one sample, sequenced in a study of tumor and adjacent non-tumor tissue in lung cancer (dated by TCRdb to about 2018). Libraries were made using multiplex PCR. The instrument given in TCRdb is Illumina HiSeq 2500. TCRbeta libraries were built by three rounds of nested PCR using primers (Table S4), following protocols modified from ARM-PCR. The public reads were quality trimmed at Q25 with fastp and then assembled into clones with MiXCR by TCRdb, keeping productive beta chains. Merged by CDR3 protein, the rows form single entries marked with the most common genes and DNA. In all, the sample holds under 150,000 distinct CDR3 sequences, and 60% to 70% of those were seen once. Roughly 20% of the sample belongs to the ten largest clones. RNA was isolated from bulk, unsorted tissue, and RNA quality was assessed with a NanoDrop ND-1000 and an Agilent 2100.

What was sequenced was lung tumor tissue. Every receptor here comes from a man aged 60 to 75 with small cell lung cancer.

Of note for this clonotype: The CDR3 end shows no conserved phenylalanine or tryptophan, and so a read error is likely. Because the CDR3's place on the DNA is in doubt, the DNA is left out and the CDR3 is given as listed by TCRdb. This chain links TRBV29-1 with TRBJ1-1; the D call of TRBD1 is as the table states it, not checked on the DNA. With termini counted, the CDR3 has 14 amino acids. Germline lookup yields CDR1 SQVTM and CDR2 ANQGSEA. The CDR3 region is CSVEPGQGNTEDFL.

A remark on this clonotype: A read error is possible here, since a much larger clone lies one base away. CDR3 amino acids: CASRFRAGALYEQYF. The CDR3 coding sequence is TGCGCCAGCAGGTTCCGAGCGGGAGCTCTCTACGAGCAGTACTTC. This sequence joins TRBV4-1 and TRBJ2-7, with 8 nucleotides matching TRBD2. V trimming: 6 bases; J trimming: 3 bases; junction bases outside the gene matches: 10. The CDR3 extends over 15 amino acids. The germline gives CDR1 MGHRA, CDR2 YSYEKL.

This sequence joins TRBV5-4 and TRBJ2-3; weak D call: TRBD2 (7 bases). There are 17 residues in the CDR3. Between the trimmed V and J ends, which lost 2 bases and 5 bases, there was a span of 21 bases. In germline, CDR1 is SGHNT, CDR2 YYREEE (reference sequence). In DNA form, the CDR3 reads TGTGCCAGCAGCTTTACGCGTTCTATGGGAGGGGGAGATACGCAGTATTTT. It is translated as CASSFTRSMGGGDTQYF.

This clonotype was counted ten times or more. The chain uses TRBV11-2 and TRBJ2-7, with TRBD2 identical over 13 bases. Germline values: CDR1 SGHAT, CDR2 FQNNGV. Unmatched junction bases numbered 4, after V lost 3 bases and J lost 5 bases. This CDR3 has 15 residues. The CDR3 DNA is TGTGCCAGCAGCTTTACTAGCGGGAGGGAAGACGAGCAGTACTTC. Its translation is CASSFTSGREDEQYF.

Concerning this clonotype itself: The CDR3 ends on some other residue instead of the conserved phenylalanine or tryptophan, so this is likely a read error. The J gene is TRBJ2-2, the V gene TRBV11-1, with TRBD1 identical over 8 bases. The CDR3 has 16 residues. Germline loops: CDR1 SGHAT, CDR2 FQDESV (reference sequence). The chain's CDR3 is CASSSPDRVDTWELFS. The DNA for the CDR3 is TGTGCCAGTAGCTCCCCGGACAGGGTAGACACCTGGGAGCTGTTTTCT.

The rearrangement uses TRBV12-3 or TRBV12-4 and TRBJ2-2, with D perhaps matching TRBD1 (5 bases). The CDR3 totals 18 residues. Trimming left V 10 bases short and J 1 base short, with 25 bases between. The CDR3 spells CANTQEGSSQENTGELFF. In DNA, the CDR3 is TGTGCCAACACCCAAGAAGGTAGCTCACAGGAGAACACCGGGGAGCTGTTTTTT.

This clonotype was seen only once. One junction end disagrees with the germline gene, perhaps due to a read error. The genes are TRBV12-3 or TRBV12-4 and TRBJ2-2; D gene unclear. CDR3 size: 15 residues. Here the CDR3 reads CVSSSHQKNTGELFF. Written as DNA, the CDR3 is TGTGTCAGCAGTTCCCATCAGAAGAACACCGGGGAGCTGTTTTTT.

The rearrangement joins TRBV30 to TRBJ2-5; D is unclear. Trimming cost V 1 base and J 5 bases, with 11 bases left between them. Germline values: CDR1 GTSNPN, CDR2 SVGIG (reference sequence). The length of the CDR3 is 13 residues. The CDR3, as DNA: TGTGCCTGGAGTGGGAAGAGTTTGGAGACCCAGTACTTC. It is translated as CAWSGKSLETQYF.

About this clonotype itself: Sequence at one end of the junction differs from germline and may be a read error. The chain employs TRBV4-1 and TRBJ1-2; a possible D gene is TRBD1 (5 bases). Germline assignment: CDR1 MGHRA and CDR2 YSYEKL. The length of the CDR3 is 13 residues. CDR3 loop: CASSQECAWGYIF. The CDR3 coding sequence is TGCGCCAGCAGCCAAGAGTGTGCGTGGGGCTACATCTTC.

About this clonotype: One end of the junction varies from germline; a read error may be responsible. The chain combines TRBV6-6 with TRBJ1-5; no definite D call. Germline CDR1 is MNHNY and CDR2 is SVGAGI (reference sequence). CDR3 size: 14 residues. CDR3 nucleotide sequence: TGTGCCAGCACTTACTCGTGGCAGAATCAGTCCCAGCATTTT. Translating gives CASTYSWQNQSQHF.

This clonotype showed up just a few times. The J gene is TRBJ2-1, the V gene TRBV5-1, with D possibly TRBD1 on 6 matching bases. The germline V and J ends were trimmed by 4 bases and 4 bases, with 18 bases remaining between them. CDR3 length: 16 amino acids. Per the germline V gene, CDR1 is SGHRS and CDR2 is YFSETQ. Here the CDR3 DNA reads TGCGCCAGCAGCCCCACTTCCGGGACATATTACAATGAGCAGTTCTTC. Translated: CASSPTSGTYYNEQFF.

Details on this clonotype: No conserved phenylalanine or tryptophan is present at the end of the CDR3, so a read error is the likely explanation. This chain joins TRBV20-1 and TRBJ1-1, with 8 bases matching TRBD1. The length of the CDR3 is 12 residues. J gave up 4 bases and V 6 bases, and 4 bases lay outside the gene matches. CDR1 is DFQATT and CDR2 is SNEGSKA in the germline V gene (reference sequence). CDR3 in DNA: TGCAGTGCGCTGGACAGGGCCACTGAAGCTTTCCTT. Amino acids: CSALDRATEAFL.

CDR3 DNA: TGTGCCAACGGGAGCCAATACGAGCAGTACTTC. This codes for CANGSQYEQYF. This chain uses TRBV6-1 with TRBJ2-7, with a weak D call TRBD2 (6 bases). This CDR3 is built from 11 residues. Germline-derived CDR1 and CDR2 are MNHNS and SASEGT. Between the trimmed V and J ends, which lost 10 bases and 4 bases, there was a span of 11 bases.

This clonotype counts as medium-sized. The CDR3 nucleotides read TGTGCCAGCAGCTCCACGGGAGGGTTTTTCAATGAGCAGTTCTTC. Amino acids: CASSSTGGFFNEQFF. V usage is TRBV11-2 and J usage is TRBJ2-1, with 8 bases identical to TRBD2. The CDR3 is 15 residues long. Germline trimming cut 4 bases from V and 6 bases from J; bases unmatched to any gene: 8. The germline CDR1 and CDR2 sequences are SGHAT and FQNNGV.

On this clonotype itself: At one boundary the junction diverges from the germline segment, which might be a read error. The chain recombines TRBV10-2 with TRBJ2-2, with D uncertain. This CDR3 region has 15 residues. The germline gives CDR1 WSHSY, CDR2 SAAADI. CDR3 coding DNA: TGCGCCAGCAGTGATGACATAAACTACACCTGGGAGCTGTTTTTT. Translation gives CASSDDINYTWELFF.

Concerning this clonotype itself: One end of the junction is discordant with germline, which a read error may explain. The V call is TRBV20-1, the J call TRBJ2-7, with 9 bases identical to TRBD2. CDR3 size: 16 residues. From germline, CDR1 is DFQATT and CDR2 SNEGSKA (reference sequence). Written as DNA, the CDR3 is TGCAGTGCTTTAAGGGGAATAGCGGGAGAGTCCTACGAGCAATACTTC. Its protein product is CSALRGIAGESYEQYF.

Of note for this clonotype: At one end, the junction sequence differs from germline, possibly due to a read error. The V call is TRBV29-1, the J call TRBJ2-6; the D call may be TRBD1 or TRBD2 (5 bases each). Germline-derived CDR1 and CDR2 are SQVTM and ANQGSEA. The CDR3 has 13 residues. The CDR3 reads CSTGKAGANVLTF. The CDR3 DNA reads TGCAGCACGGGGAAGGCTGGGGCCAACGTCCTGACCTTC.

V gene TRBV29-1 combines with J gene TRBJ2-4; TRBD2 matches at 8 bases. CDR3 size: 11 residues. Germline loops: CDR1 SQVTM, CDR2 ANQGSEA. DNA of the CDR3: TGCACCGTCTCGGGGGGGAGCATTCAGTACTTC. It specifies CTVSGGSIQYF.

In regard to this clonotype: This clone may be a read error of a much larger clone one base away. The chain links TRBV6-5 to TRBJ1-2; D gene unclear. CDR1 is MNHEY, CDR2 SVGAGI, per germline. V lost 6 bases, J lost 4 bases, and 12 bases lay in between. The CDR3 length is 13 residues. The CDR3 loop reads CASRQGRGYGYTF. The CDR3, as DNA: TGTGCCAGCAGACAAGGGAGAGGCTATGGCTACACCTTC.

The sample holds a few counts of this clonotype. The CDR3 sequence is CASSLTGQGAYEQYF. DNA for the CDR3: TGCGCCAGCAGCTTGACCGGACAGGGAGCCTACGAGCAGTACTTC. The chain carries TRBV5-1 and TRBJ2-7, with TRBD1 identical over 8 bases. The V and J ends lost 1 base and 2 bases, in that order; junction bases with no gene match: 5. Germline lookup yields CDR1 SGHRS and CDR2 YFSETQ. The CDR3 has 15 residues.

As concerns this clonotype: A junction end diverges from the germline sequence, so it may reflect a read error. V and J are TRBV11-2 and TRBJ2-5; D ambiguous. Looked up from germline, CDR1 is SGHAT and CDR2 is FQNNGV. The CDR3 runs 13 residues. The CDR3 sequence is CAGSLHAPETQYF. In DNA, the CDR3 is TGTGCCGGCAGCTTACACGCTCCAGAGACCCAGTACTTC.

In this sample, this clonotype turned up once. Compared with germline, one end of the junction differs, possibly owing to a read error. The chain uses TRBV20-1 and TRBJ1-4; D is uncertain. The CDR3 totals 13 residues. CDR1 and CDR2 (germline): DFQATT, SNEGSKA (reference sequence). The chain's CDR3 is CSARDTRLKQLFF. For the CDR3, the DNA is TGCAGTGCGAGAGATACAAGGCTTAAACAACTGTTTTTT.

The chain links TRBV4-1 to TRBJ2-1; tentative D call: TRBD2 (6 bases). Per the germline V gene, CDR1 is MGHRA and CDR2 is YSYEKL. The CDR3 has 14 amino acids. CDR3 amino acids: CVSSPSATSNEQFF. The DNA of the CDR3 is TGCGTCAGTAGCCCTTCGGCGACTAGCAATGAGCAGTTCTTC.